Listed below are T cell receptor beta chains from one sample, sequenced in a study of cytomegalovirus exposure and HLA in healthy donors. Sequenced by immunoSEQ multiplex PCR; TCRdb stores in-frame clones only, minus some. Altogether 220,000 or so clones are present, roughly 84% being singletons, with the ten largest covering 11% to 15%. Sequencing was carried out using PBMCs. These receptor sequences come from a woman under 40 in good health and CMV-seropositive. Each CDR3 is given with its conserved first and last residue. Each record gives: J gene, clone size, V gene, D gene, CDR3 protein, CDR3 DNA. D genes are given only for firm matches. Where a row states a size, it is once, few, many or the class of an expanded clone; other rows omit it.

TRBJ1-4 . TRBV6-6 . CATAESQSNEKLFF TGTGCCACCGCAGAAAGCCAGAGCAATGAAAAACTGTTTTTT
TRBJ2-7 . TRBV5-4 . CASSLVGFEQYF TGTGCCAGCAGCTTGGTAGGGTTCGAGCAGTACTTC
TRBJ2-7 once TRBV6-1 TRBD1 CASTSQGGVYEQYF TGTGCCAGCACATCACAGGGGGGAGTCTACGAGCAGTACTTC
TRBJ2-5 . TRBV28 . CASTTTGRREETQYF TGTGCCAGCACCACAACGGGAAGGCGGGAAGAGACCCAGTACTTC
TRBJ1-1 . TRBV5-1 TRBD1 CASTLDRAQAEAFF TGCGCCAGCACCCTGGACAGGGCCCAAGCTGAAGCTTTCTTT
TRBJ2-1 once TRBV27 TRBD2 CASRSPSLAGAYNEQFF TGTGCCAGCAGATCCCCATCCCTAGCGGGAGCCTACAATGAGCAGTTCTTC
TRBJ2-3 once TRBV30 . CAWAWLTDTQYF TGTGCCTGGGCGTGGCTCACAGATACGCAGTATTTT
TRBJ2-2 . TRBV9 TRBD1 CASSPGTANTGELFF TGTGCCAGCAGCCCCGGGACAGCGAACACCGGGGAGCTGTTTTTT
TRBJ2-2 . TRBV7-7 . CASSFRPNEGELFF TGTGCTAGCAGCTTCCGACCAAATGAAGGGGAGCTGTTTTTT
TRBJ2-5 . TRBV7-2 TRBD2 CASSYQAGVEETQYF TGTGCCAGCAGCTACCAAGCGGGAGTAGAAGAGACCCAGTACTTC
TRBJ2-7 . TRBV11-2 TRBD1 CASSLQGDTYEQYF TGTGCCAGCAGCTTACAGGGGGACACCTACGAGCAGTACTTC
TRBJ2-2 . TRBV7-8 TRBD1 CASSLVGTGAILNTGELFF TGTGCCAGCAGCTTAGTTGGGACAGGGGCCATACTGAACACCGGGGAGCTGTTTTTT
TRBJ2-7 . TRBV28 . CASRGRTINPSYEQYF TGTGCCAGCAGGGGACGGACGATTAATCCTTCCTACGAGCAGTACTTC
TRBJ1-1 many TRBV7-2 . CASSFRAMNTEAFF TGTGCCAGCAGCTTTCGGGCTATGAACACTGAAGCTTTCTTT
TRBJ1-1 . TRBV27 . CASITSGYTEAFF TGTGCCAGCATCACCTCGGGGTACACTGAAGCTTTCTTT
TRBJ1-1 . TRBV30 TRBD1 CAGQAPPINTEAFF TGTGCTGGACAGGCCCCCCCTATAAACACTGAAGCTTTCTTT
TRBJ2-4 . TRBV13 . CASSLRGALFANIQYF TGTGCCAGCAGCTTAAGAGGGGCGCTTTTCGCGAACATTCAGTACTTC
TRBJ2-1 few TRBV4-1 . CASSQERGVRSYNEQFF TGCGCCAGCAGCCAAGAACGCGGGGTCCGCTCCTACAATGAGCAGTTCTTC
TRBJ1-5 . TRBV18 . CASSQGASNQPQHF TGTGCCAGCTCGCAAGGGGCAAGCAATCAGCCCCAGCATTTT
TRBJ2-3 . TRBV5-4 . CASSFSWSKDADTQYF TGTGCCAGCAGCTTCTCCTGGAGTAAAGACGCAGATACGCAGTATTTT
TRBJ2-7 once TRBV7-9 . CASSLGGTYEQYF TGTGCCAGCAGCTTAGGGGGCACCTACGAGCAGTACTTC
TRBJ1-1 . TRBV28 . CASSTQQNTEAFF TGTGCCAGCAGCACACAGCAGAACACTGAAGCTTTCTTT
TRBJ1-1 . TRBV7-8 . CASTPQRLFLTNLGVRAFF TGTGCCAGCACCCCTCAGAGGCTCTTTTTGACAAACCTTGGGGTCCGAGCTTTCTTT
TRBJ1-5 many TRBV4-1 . CASSRSGLGNQPQHF TGCGCCAGCAGCCGGAGTGGGTTAGGCAATCAGCCCCAGCATTTT
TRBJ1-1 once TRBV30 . CAWGRGSMNTEAFF TGTGCCTGGGGCAGGGGTTCTATGAACACTGAAGCTTTCTTT
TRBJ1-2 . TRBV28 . CASSLWVFPGTDNYGYTF TGTGCCAGCAGTTTATGGGTTTTTCCCGGGACCGATAACTATGGCTACACCTTC
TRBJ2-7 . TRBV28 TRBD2 CASGTSVDEQYF TGTGCCTCCGGGACTAGCGTTGACGAGCAGTACTTC
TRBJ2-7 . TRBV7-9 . CASSLKMGEQYF TGTGCCAGCAGCTTGAAAATGGGCGAGCAGTACTTC
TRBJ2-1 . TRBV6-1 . CASSEGGTIYEQFF TGTGCCAGCAGTGAAGGGGGGACCATCTACGAGCAGTTCTTC
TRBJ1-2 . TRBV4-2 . CASSQVAENYGYTF TGTGCCAGCAGCCAAGTTGCGGAAAACTATGGCTACACCTTC
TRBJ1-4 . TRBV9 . CASSGTGLLNEKLFF TGTGCCAGCAGCGGCACGGGACTCCTAAATGAAAAACTGTTTTTT
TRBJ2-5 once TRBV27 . CASRHIDRETQYF TGTGCCAGCAGACATATTGACCGGGAGACCCAGTACTTC
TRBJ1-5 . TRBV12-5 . CASGGDWDSPQHF TGTGCTAGTGGTGGCGACTGGGACTCTCCCCAGCATTTT
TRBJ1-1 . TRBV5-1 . CASSFDTNTEAFF TGCGCCAGCAGCTTTGACACGAACACTGAAGCTTTCTTT
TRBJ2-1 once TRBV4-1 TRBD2 CASSQHETSAGEQFF TGCGCCAGCAGCCAACACGAGACTAGCGCAGGGGAGCAGTTCTTC
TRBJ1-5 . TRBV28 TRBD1 CASSYHRDRYNQPQHF TGTGCCAGCAGCTATCACCGGGACAGGTACAATCAGCCCCAGCATTTT
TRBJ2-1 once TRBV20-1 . CSARRDVQFF TGCAGTGCTAGGCGCGATGTGCAGTTCTTC
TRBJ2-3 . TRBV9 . CASSHPFGGMGIDTQYF TGTGCCAGCAGCCATCCCTTCGGCGGGATGGGCATAGATACGCAGTATTTT
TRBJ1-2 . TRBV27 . CASSLWAGNHGYTF TGTGCCAGCAGTTTATGGGCAGGGAACCATGGCTACACCTTC
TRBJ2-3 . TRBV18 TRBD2 CASSPLRTSGTDTQYF TGTGCCAGCTCACCACTAAGGACTAGCGGCACAGATACGCAGTATTTT
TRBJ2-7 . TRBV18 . CASSPPGQHYEQYF TGTGCCAGCTCACCACCTGGACAACACTACGAGCAGTACTTC
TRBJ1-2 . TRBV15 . CATSRRSRQDIHGYTF TGTGCCACCAGCAGACGGTCCAGACAGGATATCCATGGCTACACCTTC
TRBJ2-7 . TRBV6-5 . CASSYQGREQYF TGTGCCAGCAGTTATCAGGGGCGGGAGCAGTACTTC
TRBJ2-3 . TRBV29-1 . CSGRLTSEFTDTQYF TGCAGCGGACGTCTAACAAGCGAATTCACAGATACGCAGTATTTT
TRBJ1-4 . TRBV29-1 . CSVGGGPNEKLFF TGCAGCGTTGGGGGTGGACCTAATGAAAAACTGTTTTTT